Sequencing of this T cell receptor beta chain was carried out in a study of beta chain features in type 1 diabetes. Findings and caveats of the study: Patients with type 1 diabetes carried fewer insertions and had more deletions at their VDJ junctions. Significant though moderate, a shortening of TCRB CDR3s appeared in all four CD4+ subsets of Type 1 diabetes patients. The naive, central memory and Treg TCRB repertoires looked more alike in patients than they did in healthy donors.

The J segment lost 7 bases and the V segment lost 7 bases, leaving 9 bases of the junction unmatched. Germline V CDR1 and CDR2: MDHEN, SYDVKM. The CDR3 sequence is 15 residues long. The entirety of the isolated RNA underwent reverse transcription, so expressed TCRB transcripts were sequenced. Naive, central memory and regulatory T cell samples averaged approximately 3.8 million reads. Assay used: immunoSEQ multiplex PCR; TCRdb lists only in-frame clones, some missing. The sample records some 290,000 clones, roughly an eighth being singletons. In its sample, this clone was seen a few times. Its cognate antigen is unknown.

The source of this sequence is a man aged 25-45 years with type 1 diabetes. Sequencing was performed on naive CD4+ T cells from blood. The chain carries TRBV28 and TRBJ2-1, with 11 bases fitting TRBD2. This CDR3 reads CASTSGRTSGNEQFF. The CDR3, as DNA: TGTGCCAGCACGTCCGGGCGGACTAGCGGGAATGAGCAGTTCTTC.